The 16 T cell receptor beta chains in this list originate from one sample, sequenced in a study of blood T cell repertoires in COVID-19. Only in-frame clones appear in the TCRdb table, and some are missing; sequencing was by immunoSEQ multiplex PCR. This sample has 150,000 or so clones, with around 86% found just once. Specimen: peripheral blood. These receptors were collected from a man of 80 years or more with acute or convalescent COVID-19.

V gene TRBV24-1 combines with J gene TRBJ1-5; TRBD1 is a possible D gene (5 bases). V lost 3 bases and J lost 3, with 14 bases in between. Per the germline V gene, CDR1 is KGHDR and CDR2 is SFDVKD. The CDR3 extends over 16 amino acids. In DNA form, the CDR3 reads TGTGCCACCAGTGATCCGGGGGTGGGGCCCAATCAGCCCCAGCATTTT. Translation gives CATSDPGVGPNQPQHF.

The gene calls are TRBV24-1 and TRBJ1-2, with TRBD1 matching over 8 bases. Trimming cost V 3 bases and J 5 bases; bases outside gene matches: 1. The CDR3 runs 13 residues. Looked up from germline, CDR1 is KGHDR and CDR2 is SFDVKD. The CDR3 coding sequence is TGTGCCACCAGTGATGACAGGGGTTATGGCTACACCTTC. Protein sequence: CATSDDRGYGYTF.

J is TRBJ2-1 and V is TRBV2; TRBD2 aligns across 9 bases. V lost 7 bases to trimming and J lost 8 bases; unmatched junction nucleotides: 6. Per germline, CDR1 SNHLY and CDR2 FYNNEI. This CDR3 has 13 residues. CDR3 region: CASNGGGGDEQFF. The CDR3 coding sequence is TGTGCCAGCAATGGCGGGGGGGGAGATGAGCAGTTCTTC.

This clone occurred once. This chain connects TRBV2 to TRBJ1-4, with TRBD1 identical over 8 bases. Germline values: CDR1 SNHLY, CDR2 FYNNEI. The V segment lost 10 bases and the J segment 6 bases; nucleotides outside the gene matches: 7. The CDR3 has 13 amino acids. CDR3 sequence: CATRQGSYEKLFF. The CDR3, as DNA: TGTGCCACCCGACAGGGGTCGTATGAAAAACTGTTTTTT.

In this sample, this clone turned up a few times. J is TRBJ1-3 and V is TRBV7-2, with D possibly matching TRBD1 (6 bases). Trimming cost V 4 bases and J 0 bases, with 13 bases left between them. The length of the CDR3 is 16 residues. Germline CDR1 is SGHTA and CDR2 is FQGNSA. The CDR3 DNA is TGTGCCAGCAGCTACGGGACACAGAGCTCTGGAAACACCATATATTTT. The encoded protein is CASSYGTQSSGNTIYF.

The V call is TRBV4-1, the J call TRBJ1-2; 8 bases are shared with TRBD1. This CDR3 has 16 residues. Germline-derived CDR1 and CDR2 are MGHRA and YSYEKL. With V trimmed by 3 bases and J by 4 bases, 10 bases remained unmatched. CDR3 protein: CASSQVPGQEIYGYTF. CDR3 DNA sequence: TGCGCCAGCAGCCAGGTACCGGGACAGGAGATCTATGGCTACACCTTC.

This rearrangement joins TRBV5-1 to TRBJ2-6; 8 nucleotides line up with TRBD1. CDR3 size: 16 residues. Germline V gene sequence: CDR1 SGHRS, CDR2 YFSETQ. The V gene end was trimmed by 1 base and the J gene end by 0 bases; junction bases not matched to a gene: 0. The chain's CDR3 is CASSLTGGSGANVLTF. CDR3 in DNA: TGCGCCAGCAGCTTGACAGGGGGCTCTGGGGCCAACGTCCTGACTTTC. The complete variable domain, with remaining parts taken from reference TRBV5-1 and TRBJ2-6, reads KAGVTQTPRYLIKTRGQQVTLSCSPISGHRSVSWYQQTPGQGLQFLFEYFSETQRNKGNFPGRFSGRQFSNSRSEMNVSTLELGDSALYLCASSLTGGSGANVLTFGAGSRLTVL.

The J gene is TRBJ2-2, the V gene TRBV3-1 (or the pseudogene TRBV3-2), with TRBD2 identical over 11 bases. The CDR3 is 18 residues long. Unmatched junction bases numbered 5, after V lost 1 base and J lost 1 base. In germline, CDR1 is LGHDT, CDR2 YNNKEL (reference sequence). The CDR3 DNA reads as TGTGCCAGCAGCCAAGCCAATAGCGGGAGGGGGAACACCGGGGAGCTGTTTTTT. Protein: CASSQANSGRGNTGELFF.

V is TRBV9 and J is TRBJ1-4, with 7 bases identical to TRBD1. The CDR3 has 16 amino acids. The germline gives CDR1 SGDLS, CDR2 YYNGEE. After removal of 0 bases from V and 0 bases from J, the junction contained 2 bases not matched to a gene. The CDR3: CASSVDQGATNEKLFF. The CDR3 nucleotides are TGTGCCAGCAGCGTAGACCAGGGGGCAACTAATGAAAAACTGTTTTTT.

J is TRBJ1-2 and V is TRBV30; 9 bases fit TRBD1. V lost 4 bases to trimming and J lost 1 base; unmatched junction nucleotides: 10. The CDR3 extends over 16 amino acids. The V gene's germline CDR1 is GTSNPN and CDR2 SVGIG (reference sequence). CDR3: CAWTSGTGFRNYGYTF. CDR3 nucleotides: TGTGCCTGGACGTCCGGGACAGGGTTTCGTAACTATGGCTACACCTTC.

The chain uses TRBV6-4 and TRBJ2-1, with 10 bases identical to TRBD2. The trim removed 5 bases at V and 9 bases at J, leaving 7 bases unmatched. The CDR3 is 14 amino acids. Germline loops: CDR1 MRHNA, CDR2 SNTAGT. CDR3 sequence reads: CASSPSGRAFEQFF. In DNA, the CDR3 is TGTGCCAGCAGTCCGAGCGGGAGGGCCTTTGAGCAGTTCTTC.

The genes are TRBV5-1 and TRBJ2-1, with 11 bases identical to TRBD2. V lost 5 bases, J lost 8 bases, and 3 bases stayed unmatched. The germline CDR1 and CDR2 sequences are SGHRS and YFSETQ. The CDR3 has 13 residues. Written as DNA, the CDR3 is TGCGCCAGCAGGGGACTAGCGGTACATGAGCAGTTCTTC. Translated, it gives CASRGLAVHEQFF.

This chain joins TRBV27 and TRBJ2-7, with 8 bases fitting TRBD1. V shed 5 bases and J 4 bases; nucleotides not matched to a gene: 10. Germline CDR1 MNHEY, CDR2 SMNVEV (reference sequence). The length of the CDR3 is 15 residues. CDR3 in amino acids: CASSTTGTGLYEQYF. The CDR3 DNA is TGTGCCAGCAGTACCACCGGGACAGGACTTTACGAGCAGTACTTC.

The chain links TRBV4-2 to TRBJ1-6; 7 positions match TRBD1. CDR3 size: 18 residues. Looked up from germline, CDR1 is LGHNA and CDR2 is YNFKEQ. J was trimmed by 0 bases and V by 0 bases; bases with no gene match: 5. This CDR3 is CASSQDAQGSSYNSPLHF. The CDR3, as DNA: TGTGCCAGCAGCCAAGACGCACAGGGGAGCTCCTATAATTCACCCCTCCACTTT.

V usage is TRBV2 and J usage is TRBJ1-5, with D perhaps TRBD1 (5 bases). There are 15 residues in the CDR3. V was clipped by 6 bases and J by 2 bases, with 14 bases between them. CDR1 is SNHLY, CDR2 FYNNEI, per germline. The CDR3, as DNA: TGTGCCAGCAGGAGGACCCAACAGGGCAATCAGCCCCAGCATTTT. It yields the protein CASRRTQQGNQPQHF.

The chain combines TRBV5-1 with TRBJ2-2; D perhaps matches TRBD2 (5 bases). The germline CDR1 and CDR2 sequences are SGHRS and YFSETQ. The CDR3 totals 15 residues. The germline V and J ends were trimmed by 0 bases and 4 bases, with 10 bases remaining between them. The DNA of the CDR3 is TGCGCCAGCAGCTTGGGGGTCGGGGTCACCGGGGAGCTGTTTTTT. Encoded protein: CASSLGVGVTGELFF.